The T cell receptor beta chain described here comes from a study of patients and donors after allogeneic stem cell transplantation (dated by TCRdb to 2019 to 2021). From its cysteine to its phenylalanine, the CDR3 spans 11 amino acids. The kept DNA is CDR3 alone, 33 bases in frame from the first base. V is pared back by 5 bases and J by 8 bases, with 9 bases lying between the germline termini. The receptor library was made with RT-PCR. Sequencer: NextSeq 550. In-frame beta chains were kept once TCRdb had trimmed the public reads at Q25 with fastp and called clones with MiXCR. Rows with one shared CDR3 protein collapse into an entry with the most common genes and DNA. This sample holds some 880,000 distinct CDR3 sequences; roughly 18% were observed only once. The leading ten clones occupy 5% to 7.5% of the sample. This clonotype was seen only a few times. The antigen it binds to is not known. No quality values exist for individual bases; no much larger clone is one base distant.

The chain joins TRBV12-3 or TRBV12-4 to TRBJ1-1; a tentative D match to TRBD1 spans 5 bases. The source is a human donor who was either an allogeneic HSCT recipient or a stem cell or donor lymphocyte infusion donor (not recorded which). It is not recorded whose cells these are; they may come from a transplant donor. What was sequenced was blood, either unsorted or a sorted T cell fraction (not recorded which). The CDR3 region has the sequence CASSVRQEAFF. The bases are TGTGCCAGCAGTGTCCGACAGGAAGCTTTCTTT.